This entry concerns a single TCR beta chain. The CDR3 runs to 13 residues. Germline-derived CDR1 and CDR2 are MGHDK and SYGVNS. V lost 6 bases and J lost 8; bases outside the gene matches: 6. These data are taken from a study of blood T cell repertoires in COVID-19. Data came from immunoSEQ multiplex PCR; TCRdb stores just in-frame clones and leaves some out. The sample carries about 220,000 clones, 65% to 90% recorded once. The V gene is TRBV25-1, the J gene TRBJ2-5; 10 positions agree with TRBD1. This TCR derives from a man aged 35 to 55 who had recovered from COVID-19. Sequencing was performed on peripheral blood. CDR3 residues: CASREGQGFTQYF. For the CDR3, the DNA is TGTGCCAGCAGAGAGGGACAGGGGTTCACCCAGTACTTC.